The TCR beta chain under discussion was sequenced for a study of cytomegalovirus exposure and HLA in healthy donors. Primers included in the PCR were 60 Vbeta and 13 Jbeta primers. Data came from immunoSEQ multiplex PCR; TCRdb stores just in-frame clones and leaves some out. Among 140,000 to 150,000 clones listed, 77% were seen once. From germline, CDR1 is LNHDA and CDR2 SQIVND (reference sequence). V was pared by 9 bases and J by 0 bases, with 5 bases of the junction left unmatched. The length of the CDR3 is 14 residues. In its sample, this clone was seen a few times. The chain carries TRBV19 and TRBJ2-3; 8 nucleotides agree with TRBD2. The sequence was obtained from a male donor in good health and CMV-seronegative. Sequencing input: PBMCs. The CDR3 region has the DNA TGTGCCAGCCTTAGCGGGGCGAGCACAGATACGCAGTATTTT. Amino acid sequence: CASLSGASTDTQYF. The whole variable domain, remainder taken from reference TRBV19 and TRBJ2-3, is DGGITQSPKYLFRKEGQNVTLSCEQNLNHDAMYWYRQDPGQGLRLIYYSQIVNDFQKGDIAEGYSVSREKKESFPLTVTSAQKNPTAFYLCASLSGASTDTQYFGPGTRLTVL.